The 6 T cell receptor beta chains below were found in one sample sequenced in a study of blood T cell repertoires in COVID-19. TCRdb's table, derived via immunoSEQ multiplex PCR, lists solely in-frame clones and lacks some. The table has some 250,000 clones, 80% to 90% seen once. Specimen: peripheral blood. These receptors originate from a man aged 55-75 years with acute or convalescent COVID-19.

The count of this clone is one. The J gene is TRBJ1-4, the V gene TRBV5-4; 8 bases are a match to TRBD1. This CDR3 region has 17 residues. Germline V gives CDR1 SGHNT, CDR2 YYREEE (reference sequence). After removal of 1 base from V and 8 bases from J, the junction contained 13 bases not matched to a gene. The CDR3, as DNA: TGTGCCAGCAGCTTGAACCCCGCCAGGGGGCGATCAGAAAAACTGTTTTTT. Its protein product is CASSLNPARGRSEKLFF.

The chain has TRBV5-4 and TRBJ2-2; the match to TRBD1 covers 8 bases. V was clipped by 4 bases and J by 10 bases; unmatched bases: 6. CDR3 length: 13 residues. Germline-derived CDR1 and CDR2 are SGHNT and YYREEE (reference sequence). The CDR3 spells CASSTDRGPELFF. Written as DNA, the CDR3 is TGTGCCAGCAGCACCGACAGGGGTCCGGAGCTGTTTTTT.

V is TRBV29-1 and J is TRBJ1-2; the match to TRBD1 covers 7 bases. This CDR3 has 11 residues. The germline CDR1 and CDR2 sequences are SQVTM and ANQGSEA. This CDR3 reads CRAGQDYGYTF. CDR3 bases: TGCAGAGCTGGACAGGACTATGGCTACACCTTC. The entire variable domain, with the rest obtained from reference TRBV29-1 and TRBJ1-2, is as follows: SAVISQKPSRDICQRGTSLTIQCQVDSQVTMMFWYRQQPGQSLTLIATANQGSEATYESGFVIDKFPISRPNLTFSTLTVSNMSPEDSSIYLCRAGQDYGYTFGSGTRLTVV.

The rearrangement links TRBV28 to TRBJ2-5; 8 bases line up with TRBD1. In germline, CDR1 is MDHEN, CDR2 SYDVKM. This CDR3 has 16 amino acids. Trimming cost V 6 bases and J 2 bases; bases outside gene matches: 11. CDR3 nucleotide sequence: TGTGCCAGCAGGAGGGGGACAGGAGGGAGGCAAGAGACCCAGTACTTC. Translated: CASRRGTGGRQETQYF.

The chain recombines TRBV28 with TRBJ2-3, with 9 positions matching TRBD2. V was pared by 2 bases and J by 7 bases, with 7 bases of the junction left unmatched. Germline loops: CDR1 MDHEN, CDR2 SYDVKM. The CDR3 contains 15 residues. DNA of the CDR3: TGTGCCAGCAGTTTAGACGGCGGGAGGGGAAATACGCAGTATTTT. Its protein product is CASSLDGGRGNTQYF.

V and J are TRBV3-1 (or the pseudogene TRBV3-2) and TRBJ2-7, with 8 bases identical to TRBD2. This CDR3 has 14 amino acids. Germline CDR1 reads LGHDT; CDR2 reads YNNKEL (reference sequence). Losses at the gene ends were 3 bases for V and 5 bases for J; bases not matched to a gene: 6. The CDR3 is CASSHSSGSHEQYF. CDR3 nucleotide sequence: TGTGCCAGCAGCCATTCCAGCGGGAGTCACGAGCAGTACTTC.